These 27 T cell receptor beta chains were all obtained from the same sample, sequenced in a study of blood T cell repertoires in COVID-19. The assay was immunoSEQ multiplex PCR, and TCRdb's table has in-frame clones only and misses some. The table lists some 200,000 clones, 84% of them singletons. The source material was peripheral blood. Receptors were obtained from a woman aged 80 or over with COVID-19, enrolled during active disease.

Of note for this clone: A read error may produce the germline difference seen at one junction end. This chain uses TRBV11-2 with TRBJ1-3; 10 bases are a match to TRBD1. This CDR3 is 12 amino acids long. Germline V CDR1 and CDR2: SGHAT, FQNNGV. For the CDR3, the DNA is TGTGCCAGCAGCTTAAGACAGGGGACAGGGGATTTT. It specifies CASSLRQGTGDF.

The chain employs TRBV27 and TRBJ2-2, with a possible D match to TRBD2 (5 bases). The CDR3 runs 14 residues. V lost 6 bases to trimming and J lost 8 bases, with 16 bases between them. The germline V gene encodes CDR1 MNHEY and CDR2 SMNVEV (reference sequence). CDR3 coding DNA: TGTGCCAGCAGCCCCGGCTGGACTGCGGGGGAGCTGTTTTTT. It is translated as CASSPGWTAGELFF.

Worth noting for this clone: Other nucleotide sequences in the sample specify the same CDR3. V gene TRBV9 combines with J gene TRBJ1-3, with 7 bases identical to TRBD1. CDR1 and CDR2 from the germline V gene are SGDLS and YYNGEE. The trim removed 2 bases at V and 4 bases at J, leaving 0 bases unmatched. The CDR3 runs 13 residues. The CDR3 region is CASSVGQGNTIYF. CDR3 nucleotides: TGTGCCAGCAGCGTGGGACAGGGAAACACCATATATTTT. Together with reference TRBV9 and TRBJ1-3, the CDR3 gives the full variable domain: DSGVTQTPKHLITATGQRVTLRCSPRSGDLSVYWYQQSLDQGLQFLIQYYNGEERAKGNILERFSAQQFPDLHSELNLSSLELGDSALYFCASSVGQGNTIYFGEGSWLTVV.

This chain uses TRBV28 with TRBJ1-5; possibly TRBD1 for D (6 bases). Germline V gives CDR1 MDHEN, CDR2 SYDVKM. V shed 2 bases and J shed 0 bases, with 17 bases lying between them. CDR3 length: 18 amino acids. The CDR3 protein is CASSLAGTSRYSNQPQHF. The CDR3, as DNA: TGTGCCAGCAGTTTAGCAGGGACAAGTAGGTATAGCAATCAGCCCCAGCATTTT.

Many counts were recorded for this clone. CDR3 DNA sequence: TGTGCCAGCAGCTTCACAGGGATGACCGGGGAGCTGTTTTTT. It is translated as CASSFTGMTGELFF. The chain joins TRBV11-3 to TRBJ2-2, with a weak D call TRBD1 (6 bases). Germline V gene lookup returns CDR1 SGHNT and CDR2 YENEEA. Deletions cut 3 bases from V and 5 bases from J, with 10 bases between. This CDR3 spans 14 amino acids.

The chain uses TRBV4-1 and TRBJ1-3, with 7 bases matching TRBD1. The CDR3 covers 18 residues. V shed 0 bases, J shed 0 bases, and the junction held 8 bases outside the gene matches. CDR1 is MGHRA, CDR2 YSYEKL, per germline. This CDR3 reads CASSQERAGGTSGNTIYF. CDR3 DNA sequence: TGCGCCAGCAGCCAAGAGAGAGCAGGGGGTACCTCTGGAAACACCATATATTTT.

This chain connects TRBV18 to TRBJ1-1; no reliable D call. This CDR3 region has 13 residues. Germline V gene lookup returns CDR1 KGHSH and CDR2 LQKENI. Trimming removed 2 bases at V and 5 bases at J, with 9 bases between. The CDR3 DNA follows: TGTGCCAGCTCACCAACGGGGAAAACTGAAGCTTTCTTT. Protein product: CASSPTGKTEAFF.

The chain uses TRBV19 and TRBJ2-7; TRBD1 matches at 9 bases. From germline, CDR1 is LNHDA and CDR2 SQIVND (reference sequence). V lost 6 bases, J lost 0 bases, and 3 bases stayed unmatched. This CDR3 has 14 amino acids. CDR3 protein: CASRGQGVSYEQYF. In nucleotides, the CDR3 is TGTGCCAGTAGGGGACAGGGAGTCTCCTACGAGCAGTACTTC. The full variable domain, completed using reference TRBV19 and TRBJ2-7, is DGGITQSPKYLFRKEGQNVTLSCEQNLNHDAMYWYRQDPGQGLRLIYYSQIVNDFQKGDIAEGYSVSREKKESFPLTVTSAQKNPTAFYLCASRGQGVSYEQYFGPGTRLTVT.

The genes are TRBV29-1 and TRBJ2-2, with a tentative D call TRBD2 (8 bases). From germline, CDR1 is SQVTM and CDR2 ANQGSEA. This CDR3 has 14 residues. V was trimmed by 6 bases and J by 5 bases, leaving 16 bases between them. The CDR3 DNA follows: TGCAGCGTCGGGAGGGGGCAGGGTACCGGGGAGCTGTTTTTT. Its translation is CSVGRGQGTGELFF.

The V and J genes are TRBV6-1 and TRBJ1-5; D is perhaps TRBD1 (5 bases). This CDR3 has 14 amino acids. CDR1 is MNHNS, CDR2 SASEGT, per germline. Trimming stripped 1 base from V and 9 bases from J, with 13 bases between. The CDR3 loop reads CASSEGQGHRPQHF. The CDR3 bases are TGTGCCAGCAGTGAAGGCCAGGGCCACAGGCCCCAGCATTTT.

V gene TRBV7-3 combines with J gene TRBJ2-5; D is perhaps TRBD2 (6 bases). V was trimmed by 3 bases and J by 5 bases, leaving 10 bases between them. Germline V CDR1 and CDR2: SGHTA, FQGTGA. CDR3 size: 13 residues. CDR3 bases: TGTGCCAGCAGCTTCGCGGGGACGGAGACCCAGTACTTC. It specifies CASSFAGTETQYF. The full variable domain, in which reference TRBV7-3 and TRBJ2-5 provide the parts outside the CDR3, is GAGVSQTPSNKVTEKGKYVELRCDPISGHTALYWYRQSLGQGPEFLIYFQGTGAADDSGLPNDRFFAVRPEGSVSTLKIQRTERGDSAVYLCASSFAGTETQYFGPGTRLLVL.

This sequence joins TRBV5-6 and TRBJ2-2; 9 bases agree with TRBD2. The V gene's germline CDR1 is SGHDT and CDR2 YYEEEE. V was pared by 5 bases and J by 6 bases, with 11 bases of the junction left unmatched. The CDR3 extends over 16 amino acids. The CDR3 protein is CASRRIVAGEAGELFF. The CDR3 DNA follows: TGTGCCAGCAGGCGGATTGTAGCGGGAGAGGCCGGGGAGCTGTTTTTT.

The chain joins TRBV7-2 to TRBJ2-7, with 12 bases matching TRBD2. J was trimmed by 2 bases and V by 5 bases; bases with no gene match: 4. Germline CDR1 SGHTA, CDR2 FQGNSA. The CDR3 is 15 residues long. The CDR3: CASSRTSGKTYEQYF. The CDR3 DNA reads as TGTGCCAGCAGCCGGACTAGCGGGAAGACCTACGAGCAGTACTTC.

This chain's CDR3 is CASSFAPTYEQYF. CDR3 DNA: TGTGCCAGCAGCTTTGCTCCCACTTACGAGCAGTACTTC. The V gene is TRBV11-2, the J gene TRBJ2-7; D unresolved. The CDR3 loop spans 13 amino acids. Trimming removed 3 bases from V and 4 bases from J, with 10 bases in between. The germline V gene encodes CDR1 SGHAT and CDR2 FQNNGV.

This chain uses TRBV7-9 with TRBJ1-1; 10 nucleotides match TRBD1. The CDR3 consists of 16 residues. Germline V gene lookup returns CDR1 SEHNR and CDR2 FQNEAQ (reference sequence). Trimming cost V 5 bases and J 6 bases; bases outside gene matches: 12. The CDR3 here is CASSPHNDRGLPEAFF. In DNA form, the CDR3 reads TGTGCCAGCAGCCCACACAACGACAGGGGGCTCCCTGAAGCTTTCTTT.

V is TRBV12-3 or TRBV12-4 and J is TRBJ1-1; 7 nucleotides agree with TRBD1. Losses at the gene ends were 6 bases for V and 9 bases for J; bases not matched to a gene: 10. The CDR3 runs to 13 residues. The CDR3 DNA reads as TGTGCCAGCAGGCCCACAGGGGCCTACAAAGCTTTCTTT. Residues: CASRPTGAYKAFF.

The genes are TRBV19 and TRBJ1-5, with D hard to call. The CDR3 is 14 amino acids. V lost 5 bases to trimming and J lost 6 bases, with 14 bases between them. Per germline, CDR1 LNHDA and CDR2 SQIVND (reference sequence). The CDR3 region is CASSPGLAGQPQHF. In DNA, the CDR3 is TGTGCCAGTAGTCCAGGCCTGGCTGGTCAGCCCCAGCATTTT.

The chain combines TRBV3-1 (or the pseudogene TRBV3-2) with TRBJ1-2, with a weak D call TRBD1 (6 bases). This CDR3 is 13 amino acids long. CDR1 LGHDT and CDR2 YNNKEL come from the germline V gene (reference sequence). Trimming took 4 bases from V and 8 from J, leaving 14 bases between them. The CDR3 DNA sequence: TGTGCCAGCAGCCCTTACAGGGAAGCGGGCTACACCTTC. It translates to CASSPYREAGYTF.

The chain is built from TRBV25-1 and TRBJ1-2, with 11 bases matching TRBD1. The trim removed 2 bases at V and 3 bases at J, leaving 2 bases unmatched. Germline CDR1 and CDR2: MGHDK and SYGVNS. The CDR3 sequence is 15 residues long. The CDR3 loop reads CASSEVGQGDYGYTF. The DNA of the CDR3 is TGTGCCAGCAGTGAAGTGGGACAGGGGGACTATGGCTACACCTTC.

This clone came up a few times. V is TRBV4-1 and J is TRBJ2-3; 12 bases are a match to TRBD2. Germline lookup yields CDR1 MGHRA and CDR2 YSYEKL. The CDR3 has 17 residues. The ends lost 0 bases at V and 6 bases at J; junction bases unmatched: 7. The CDR3 loop reads CASSQDQLAGGGDTQYF. For the CDR3, the DNA is TGCGCCAGCAGCCAAGATCAACTAGCGGGGGGCGGGGATACGCAGTATTTT.

V usage is TRBV19 and J usage is TRBJ2-1, with 10 nucleotides matching TRBD2. The CDR3 is 14 amino acids. Germline V gene lookup returns CDR1 LNHDA and CDR2 SQIVND (reference sequence). Trimming at V came to 4 bases and at J to 14 bases, leaving 11 bases not matched to a gene. The CDR3: CASSTAPLAGAKFF. CDR3 nucleotides: TGTGCCAGTAGTACAGCGCCCCTAGCGGGGGCGAAGTTCTTC.

This clone has just a few counts. J is TRBJ2-2 and V is TRBV2; the D is unclear. There are 13 residues in the CDR3. The ends were cut back, 2 bases at V and 6 bases at J, with 7 bases in the middle. Germline assignment: CDR1 SNHLY and CDR2 FYNNEI. The CDR3 nucleotides are TGTGCCAGCAGTGAATTTGAGGCCGGGGAGCTGTTTTTT. It codes for CASSEFEAGELFF.

The chain uses TRBV28 and TRBJ2-2; unclear D gene. Germline V lookup: CDR1 MDHEN, CDR2 SYDVKM. CDR3 length equals 14 residues. V lost 5 bases and J lost 2, with 9 bases in between. The CDR3 sequence: CASSPGHNTGELFF. For the CDR3, the DNA is TGTGCCAGCAGTCCGGGTCATAACACCGGGGAGCTGTTTTTT.

The V and J genes are TRBV5-6 and TRBJ1-6; 8 bases align to TRBD1. The germline V gene has CDR1 SGHDT and CDR2 YYEEEE. Trimming removed 0 bases from V and 9 bases from J; junction bases left unmatched: 5. The CDR3 is made up of 15 amino acids. CDR3 DNA: TGTGCCAGCAGCTTGGAGTGGACAGGGAGTTCACCCCTCCACTTT. It yields the protein CASSLEWTGSSPLHF.

The V call is TRBV28, the J call TRBJ2-1, with D perhaps TRBD1 (5 bases). Per the germline V gene, CDR1 is MDHEN and CDR2 is SYDVKM. This CDR3 spans 14 amino acids. V lost 7 bases, J lost 1 base, and 11 bases lay in between. CDR3 residues: CASILDSSYNEQFF. CDR3 nucleotide sequence: TGTGCCAGCATCCTCGACAGTTCCTACAATGAGCAGTTCTTC.

V is TRBV3-1 (or the pseudogene TRBV3-2) and J is TRBJ2-5; D perhaps matches TRBD1 (5 bases). The V and J ends lost 4 bases and 5 bases respectively, with 11 bases between them. The CDR3 is 13 residues long. Per germline, CDR1 LGHDT and CDR2 YNNKEL (reference sequence). The CDR3: CASSPRGHETQYF. The CDR3 nucleotides are TGTGCCAGCAGCCCAAGGGGCCATGAGACCCAGTACTTC.

The chain joins TRBV5-6 to TRBJ1-1; TRBD1 agrees at 9 bases. This CDR3 spans 16 amino acids. Germline V lookup: CDR1 SGHDT, CDR2 YYEEEE. With 5 bases clipped from V and 4 bases from J, the junction kept 12 bases outside the gene matches. The CDR3 protein is CASSFMGQGEFTEAFF. CDR3 sequence (DNA): TGTGCCAGCAGTTTCATGGGACAGGGAGAGTTCACTGAAGCTTTCTTT.